The 27 T cell receptor beta chains in this list originate from one sample, sequenced in a study of control samples from healthy donors and cancer patients. Only in-frame clones appear in the TCRdb table, and some are missing; sequencing was by immunoSEQ multiplex PCR. This table holds 150,000 to 200,000 clones, 90% to 95% found once. Sequencing was carried out using blood. The receptors come from a woman in her 30s in good health.

The chain links TRBV4-2 to TRBJ2-5; 11 positions agree with TRBD2. Trimming at V came to 0 bases and at J to 4 bases, leaving 7 bases not matched to a gene. The CDR3 extends over 17 amino acids. CDR1 LGHNA and CDR2 YNFKEQ come from the germline V gene. The CDR3: CASSQEGVAGGPETQYF. The CDR3 DNA reads as TGTGCCAGCAGCCAAGAAGGCGTAGCGGGGGGGCCAGAGACCCAGTACTTC.

The V call is TRBV9, the J call TRBJ2-7, with a possible D match to TRBD2 (7 bases). The CDR3 has 15 amino acids. V shed 4 bases and J shed 1 base, with 15 bases lying between them. Germline V gene lookup returns CDR1 SGDLS and CDR2 YYNGEE. CDR3 bases: TGTGCCAGCAGCTCCTCTAGCGGACAGTCCTACGAGCAGTACTTC. Amino acid sequence: CASSSSSGQSYEQYF.

The chain uses TRBV5-1 and TRBJ2-7, with TRBD2 matching over 7 bases. Per the germline V gene, CDR1 is SGHRS and CDR2 is YFSETQ. There are 14 residues in the CDR3. Trimming removed 5 bases from V and 6 bases from J; junction bases left unmatched: 11. CDR3 protein: CASRQSSGGGEQYF. CDR3 in DNA: TGCGCCAGCAGACAATCTAGCGGTGGGGGCGAGCAGTACTTC.

The table lists this clone with a count of one. The chain couples TRBV9 to TRBJ2-1; no reliable D call. Trimming removed 6 bases at V and 5 bases at J, with 15 bases between. The CDR3 is made up of 14 amino acids. Germline V lookup: CDR1 SGDLS, CDR2 YYNGEE. CDR3 coding DNA: TGTGCCAGCAAGCCCCTGATATCAAACAATGAGCAGTTCTTC. Protein: CASKPLISNNEQFF.

The chain employs TRBV18 and TRBJ1-5; D is undetermined. Germline V gene data show CDR1 as KGHSH and CDR2 as LQKENI. Trimming removed 5 bases from V and 0 bases from J, with 14 bases in between. The CDR3 has 16 amino acids. The CDR3: CASSAVGINSNQPQHF. The CDR3 coding sequence is TGTGCCAGCTCAGCGGTGGGGATTAATAGCAATCAGCCCCAGCATTTT.

The chain links TRBV27 to TRBJ1-5; D is possibly TRBD1 (6 bases). V was clipped by 0 bases and J by 4 bases, with 10 bases between them. This CDR3 contains 15 residues. Germline-derived CDR1 and CDR2 are MNHEY and SMNVEV (reference sequence). CDR3 loop: CASSLSRGNNQPQHF. The CDR3 region has the DNA TGTGCCAGCAGTTTATCCAGGGGCAATAATCAGCCCCAGCATTTT.

The V gene is TRBV29-1, the J gene TRBJ2-3; no clear D. The V and J ends lost 6 bases and 0 bases respectively, with 10 bases between them. This CDR3 is 13 amino acids long. The germline V gene encodes CDR1 SQVTM and CDR2 ANQGSEA. The CDR3 sequence: CSVEKTSTDTQYF. In nucleotides, the CDR3 is TGCAGCGTCGAAAAAACTAGCACAGATACGCAGTATTTT.

The J gene is TRBJ1-1, the V gene TRBV24-1; D remains ambiguous. The V end was cut by 7 bases, the J end by 2 bases, with 13 bases between. CDR1 and CDR2 (germline): KGHDR, SFDVKD. The CDR3 covers 14 residues. The CDR3 loop is CATSPSQKNTEAFF. CDR3 nucleotide sequence: TGTGCCACCAGCCCTTCACAAAAAAACACTGAAGCTTTCTTT.

The genes are TRBV28 and TRBJ2-3; D gene uncertain. Trimming removed 3 bases at V and 0 bases at J, with 4 bases between. CDR1 and CDR2 from the germline V gene are MDHEN and SYDVKM. The CDR3 covers 13 residues. The CDR3 DNA reads as TGTGCCAGCAGTTTGACTAGCACAGATACGCAGTATTTT. Translation gives CASSLTSTDTQYF.

The V call is TRBV10-3, the J call TRBJ1-4; the D gene is possibly TRBD1 (6 bases). This CDR3 has 14 residues. The V end lost 6 bases, the J end lost 0 bases, and 8 bases lay between the germline ends. Germline V gives CDR1 ENHRY, CDR2 SYGVKD. The CDR3 bases are TGTGCCATCAGGGACAGTGCAACTAATGAAAAACTGTTTTTT. It specifies CAIRDSATNEKLFF.

The gene calls are TRBV7-9 and TRBJ2-1; possible D gene TRBD2, 6 bases. The length of the CDR3 is 14 residues. V lost 2 bases to trimming and J lost 2 bases, with 7 bases between them. CDR1 is SEHNR, CDR2 FQNEAQ, per germline (reference sequence). Here the CDR3 reads CASSLTGAYNEQFF. CDR3 nucleotide sequence: TGTGCCAGCAGCTTAACGGGAGCCTACAATGAGCAGTTCTTC.

The chain links TRBV5-4 to TRBJ2-7; 10 bases fit TRBD1. Trimming took 0 bases from V and 4 from J; bases not matched to a gene: 4. Per the germline V gene, CDR1 is SGHNT and CDR2 is YYREEE (reference sequence). The CDR3 spans 15 residues. CDR3 coding DNA: TGTGCCAGCAGCTTGGGCGGGACAGGGGTTTACGAGCAGTACTTC. Amino acids: CASSLGGTGVYEQYF.

V gene TRBV5-1 combines with J gene TRBJ2-7; perhaps TRBD2 as D (6 bases). V lost 0 bases to trimming and J lost 0 bases, with 10 bases between them. From germline, CDR1 is SGHRS and CDR2 YFSETQ. The CDR3 loop spans 15 amino acids. In DNA, the CDR3 is TGCGCCAGCAGCTTGGTTGGACTATCCTCCTACGAGCAGTACTTC. Translation gives CASSLVGLSSYEQYF.

V is TRBV24-1 and J is TRBJ2-1, with TRBD1 as a possible D gene (5 bases). CDR3 length: 12 amino acids. Germline CDR1 is KGHDR and CDR2 is SFDVKD. Trimming pared 5 bases from V and 9 bases from J, leaving 10 bases between. The CDR3 DNA is TGTGCCACCAGTGTAGGGGCCGGTGAGCAGTTCTTC. The encoded protein is CATSVGAGEQFF.

The V and J genes are TRBV2 and TRBJ1-2; D remains ambiguous. The ends were cut back, 5 bases at V and 1 base at J, with 5 bases in the middle. The CDR3 runs 12 residues. Germline CDR1 is SNHLY and CDR2 is FYNNEI. The CDR3 loop is CASSTNNYGYTF. The CDR3 DNA follows: TGTGCCAGCAGTACCAATAACTATGGCTACACCTTC. Complete variable domain (other parts from reference TRBV2 and TRBJ1-2): EPEVTQTPSHQVTQMGQEVILRCVPISNHLYFYWYRQILGQKVEFLVSFYNNEISEKSEIFDDQFSVERPDGSNFTLKIRSTKLEDSAMYFCASSTNNYGYTFGSGTRLTVV.

V gene TRBV5-4 combines with J gene TRBJ2-7, with 7 bases fitting TRBD1. With V trimmed by 4 bases and J by 0 bases, 13 bases remained unmatched. Germline V lookup: CDR1 SGHNT, CDR2 YYREEE (reference sequence). The length of the CDR3 is 17 residues. The CDR3 DNA reads as TGTGCCAGCAGCCTTTTCTTAATTGGACAGGCCTCCTACGAGCAGTACTTC. Amino acid sequence: CASSLFLIGQASYEQYF.

The rearrangement uses TRBV10-3 and TRBJ1-6; a weak D match, TRBD1 (5 bases). This CDR3 spans 14 amino acids. V shed 2 bases and J shed 6 bases, with 8 bases lying between them. From germline, CDR1 is ENHRY and CDR2 SYGVKD. The CDR3 loop is CAISETGSNSPLHF. The CDR3 coding sequence is TGTGCCATCAGTGAGACAGGATCTAATTCACCCCTCCACTTT.

Written as DNA, the CDR3 is TGTGCCTGGAGTCAATGGGATCAGCCCCAGCATTTT. This codes for CAWSQWDQPQHF. V usage is TRBV30 and J usage is TRBJ1-5; D not certain. V lost 2 bases and J lost 5, with 7 bases in between. Looked up from germline, CDR1 is GTSNPN and CDR2 is SVGIG (reference sequence). This CDR3 has 12 amino acids.

This chain links TRBV6-5 with TRBJ1-1; the match to TRBD1 covers 7 bases. This CDR3 comprises 13 residues. CDR1 and CDR2 from the germline V gene are MNHEY and SVGAGI. J was trimmed by 10 bases and V by 0 bases; bases with no gene match: 5. This CDR3 reads CASSYSTAGGAFF. The CDR3 region has the DNA TGTGCCAGCAGTTACTCGACCGCAGGGGGAGCTTTCTTT.

This clone was recorded only once. A read error may account for a junction end that differs from germline. The chain links TRBV6-5 to TRBJ1-2, with D hard to call. This CDR3 is 13 amino acids long. CDR1 is MNHEY, CDR2 SVGAGI, per germline. The CDR3 region has the DNA TGTGCCGGCAGTTACACCATTAACTATGGCTACACCTTC. Translated: CAGSYTINYGYTF.

The chain links TRBV11-3 to TRBJ2-7; D gene ambiguous. Germline loops: CDR1 SGHNT, CDR2 YENEEA. The CDR3 consists of 14 residues. Trimming removed 1 base from V and 0 bases from J, with 7 bases in between. This chain's CDR3 is CASSLGPNSYEQYF. The DNA for the CDR3 is TGTGCCAGCAGCTTAGGACCGAACTCCTACGAGCAGTACTTC.

This sequence joins TRBV6-1 and TRBJ2-3; tentative D call: TRBD2 (6 bases). V was cut by 6 bases and J by 0 bases, with 10 bases left in between. Germline V gene data show CDR1 as MNHNS and CDR2 as SASEGT. The CDR3 covers 14 residues. The CDR3 reads CASSPGTSTDTQYF. The DNA of the CDR3 is TGTGCCAGCAGCCCCGGGACTAGCACAGATACGCAGTATTTT.

This chain joins TRBV7-9 and TRBJ1-1; 7 bases align to TRBD1. Germline CDR1 is SEHNR and CDR2 is FQNEAQ (reference sequence). V shed 5 bases, J shed 4 bases, and the junction held 10 bases outside the gene matches. The CDR3 has 15 residues. As DNA, the CDR3 is TGTGCCAGCAGCACGGGGACAGCCATGATCACTGAAGCTTTCTTT. This codes for CASSTGTAMITEAFF. Full variable domain (outside the CDR3, taken from reference TRBV7-9 and TRBJ1-1): DTGVSQNPRHKITKRGQNVTFRCDPISEHNRLYWYRQTLGQGPEFLTYFQNEAQLEKSRLLSDRFSAERPKGSFSTLEIQRTEQGDSAMYLCASSTGTAMITEAFFGQGTRLTVV.

This rearrangement joins TRBV18 to TRBJ2-1, with TRBD2 identical over 10 bases. There are 15 residues in the CDR3. The ends lost 5 bases at V and 1 base at J; junction bases unmatched: 2. Germline V gene lookup returns CDR1 KGHSH and CDR2 LQKENI. The DNA of the CDR3 is TGTGCCAGCTCAGCAGCGGGGGGGTCCTACAATGAGCAGTTCTTC. Its protein is CASSAAGGSYNEQFF.

The rearrangement uses TRBV3-1 (or the pseudogene TRBV3-2) and TRBJ1-1; the D is unclear. CDR1 LGHDT and CDR2 YNNKEL come from the germline V gene (reference sequence). This CDR3 has 15 residues. With 1 base removed from V and 1 base from J, the gap between germline ends came to 10 bases. Written as DNA, the CDR3 is TGTGCCAGCAGCCAAGCAAGGGTGTGGAACACTGAAGCTTTCTTT. Amino acid sequence: CASSQARVWNTEAFF.

The CDR3 here is CAWSNLAGTASGNTIYF. CDR3 nucleotide sequence: TGTGCCTGGAGTAACCTCGCCGGGACGGCCTCTGGAAACACCATATATTTT. The rearrangement links TRBV30 to TRBJ1-3; perhaps TRBD1 as D (5 bases). Deletions cut 2 bases from V and 0 bases from J, with 17 bases between. The germline CDR1 and CDR2 sequences are GTSNPN and SVGIG (reference sequence). This CDR3 has 17 amino acids.

As DNA, the CDR3 is TGTGCCAGCAGCTTAGTGTCAGGGGGCGCCGAGCAGTACTTC. Its translation: CASSLVSGGAEQYF. The chain has TRBV11-1 and TRBJ2-7, with TRBD1 identical over 8 bases. The CDR3 runs to 14 residues. CDR1 SGHAT and CDR2 FQDESV come from the germline V gene (reference sequence). J gave up 6 bases and V 1 base, and 5 bases lay outside the gene matches.